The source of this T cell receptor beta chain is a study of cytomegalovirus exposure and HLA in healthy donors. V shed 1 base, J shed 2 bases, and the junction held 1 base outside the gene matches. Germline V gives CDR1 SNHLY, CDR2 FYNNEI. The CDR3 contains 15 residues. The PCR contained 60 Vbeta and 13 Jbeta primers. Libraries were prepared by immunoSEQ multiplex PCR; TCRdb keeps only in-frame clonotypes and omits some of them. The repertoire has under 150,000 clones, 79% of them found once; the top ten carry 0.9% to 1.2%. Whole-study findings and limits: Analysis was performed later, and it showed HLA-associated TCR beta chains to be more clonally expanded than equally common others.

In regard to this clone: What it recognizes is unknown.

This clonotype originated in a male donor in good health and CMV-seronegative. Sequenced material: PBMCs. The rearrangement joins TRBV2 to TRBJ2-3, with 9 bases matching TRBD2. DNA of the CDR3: TGTGCCAGCAGTGAAGGCGGGGGGGCCACAGATACGCAGTATTTT. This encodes CASSEGGGATDTQYF. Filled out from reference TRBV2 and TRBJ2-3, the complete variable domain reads EPEVTQTPSHQVTQMGQEVILRCVPISNHLYFYWYRQILGQKVEFLVSFYNNEISEKSEIFDDQFSVERPDGSNFTLKIRSTKLEDSAMYFCASSEGGGATDTQYFGPGTRLTVL.